This section outlines one T cell receptor beta chain sequence together with its context. Its antigen remains unidentified. V was trimmed by 4 bases and J by 4 bases, leaving 10 bases between them. Germline V gives CDR1 SGHTA, CDR2 FQGNSA. The CDR3 totals 13 residues. This sample is part of a study of cytomegalovirus exposure and HLA in healthy donors. Overall study findings and caveats: CMV serostatus was the only immune exposure information that was available. The study dropped some indistinguishable V segments, TRBV6-2 and TRBV6-3 among them.

PCR primers comprised 60 Vbeta and 13 Jbeta primers. Clones were sequenced by immunoSEQ multiplex PCR, and TCRdb holds only the in-frame ones, with some missing. The sample yields fewer than 150,000 clones, 65% to 85% seen once. The sequence derives from a woman aged 18-29 years in good health and CMV-seronegative. J is TRBJ2-5 and V is TRBV7-2; TRBD1 is a possible D gene (6 bases). The specimen sequenced was PBMCs. The CDR3 reads CASSYGQSETQYF. In nucleotides, the CDR3 is TGTGCCAGCAGCTACGGACAGTCAGAGACCCAGTACTTC.